The TCR beta chain under discussion was sequenced for a study of blood T cell repertoires in COVID-19. CDR3 size: 15 residues. The germline gives CDR1 SGHRS, CDR2 YFSETQ. Unmatched junction bases numbered 3, after V lost 2 bases and J lost 6 bases. This clone appeared a single time. Using immunoSEQ multiplex PCR, the repertoire was profiled, and TCRdb retains in-frame clones only, with some absent. The sample lists around 200,000 clones; 88% were seen once. This TCR derives from a man aged 18 to 29 with active or convalescent COVID-19. The chain employs TRBV5-1 and TRBJ2-2, with 11 bases aligning to TRBD1. The sample consisted of peripheral blood. CDR3 sequence reads: CASSFRTGGPGELFF. The CDR3 region has the DNA TGCGCCAGCAGCTTTAGGACAGGGGGCCCCGGGGAGCTGTTTTTT.